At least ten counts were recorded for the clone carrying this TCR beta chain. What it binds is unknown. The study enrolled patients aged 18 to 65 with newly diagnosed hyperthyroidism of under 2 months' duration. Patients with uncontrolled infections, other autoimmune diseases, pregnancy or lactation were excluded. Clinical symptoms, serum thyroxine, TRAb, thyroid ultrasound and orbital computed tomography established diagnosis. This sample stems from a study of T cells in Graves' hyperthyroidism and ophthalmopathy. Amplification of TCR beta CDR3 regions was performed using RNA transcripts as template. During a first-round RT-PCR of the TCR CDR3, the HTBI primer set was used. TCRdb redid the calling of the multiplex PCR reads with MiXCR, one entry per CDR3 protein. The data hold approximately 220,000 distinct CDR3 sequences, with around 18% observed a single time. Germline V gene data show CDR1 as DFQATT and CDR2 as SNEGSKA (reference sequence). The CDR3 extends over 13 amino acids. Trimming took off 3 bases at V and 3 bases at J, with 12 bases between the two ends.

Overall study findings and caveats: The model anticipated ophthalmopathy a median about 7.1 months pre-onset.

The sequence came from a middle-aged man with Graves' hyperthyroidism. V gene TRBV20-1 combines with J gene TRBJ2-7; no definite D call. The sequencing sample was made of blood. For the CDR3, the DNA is TGCAGTGCTAGGGTACCCGCCCTCTACGAGCAGTACTTC. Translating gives CSARVPALYEQYF.